This is a list of T cell receptor beta chains from one sample in a study of cytomegalovirus exposure and HLA in healthy donors. The table came from immunoSEQ multiplex PCR; TCRdb's copy has only in-frame clones and leaves some out. Its clone listing holds under 200,000 clones. Sequencing was done on a sample of PBMCs. These receptors originate from a man aged 25-45 years in good health and CMV-seronegative. Each CDR3 is given with its conserved first and last residue. The D gene is left open where the match is weak.

V gene	J gene	D gene	CDR3 protein	CDR3 DNA
TRBV6-5	TRBJ1-2	TRBD1	CASSSTFAGGNYGYTF	TGTGCCAGCAGTTCTACGTTTGCAGGGGGCAACTATGGCTACACCTTC
TRBV19	TRBJ2-6	NA	CASSITGFSGANVLTF	TGTGCCAGTAGTATCACGGGGTTCTCCGGGGCCAACGTCCTGACTTTC
TRBV5-1	TRBJ2-5	TRBD1	CASSLGGGRIETQYF	TGCGCCAGCAGCTTGGGAGGGGGCAGAATAGAGACCCAGTACTTC
TRBV2	TRBJ1-3	TRBD1	CASRVTGSGNTIYF	TGTGCCAGCAGGGTGACAGGGTCTGGAAACACCATATATTTT
TRBV28	TRBJ1-5	NA	CASSLQGLGGNQPQHF	TGTGCCAGCAGCCTACAGGGCCTTGGGGGCAATCAGCCCCAGCATTTT
TRBV4-2	TRBJ1-5	NA	CASSQGIPGVPQPQHF	TGTGCCAGCAGCCAAGGGATCCCAGGGGTTCCGCAGCCCCAGCATTTT
TRBV28	TRBJ2-7	TRBD1	CASSLTGGGSYEQYF	TGTGCCAGCAGTTTAACAGGGGGTGGCTCCTACGAGCAGTACTTC
TRBV4-1	TRBJ2-3	NA	CASSVGAIDTQYF	TGCGCCAGCAGTGTGGGAGCTATAGATACGCAGTATTTT
TRBV19	TRBJ2-1	TRBD2	CASSPGLVNEQFF	TGTGCCAGTAGCCCGGGACTAGTAAATGAGCAGTTCTTC
TRBV7-6	TRBJ2-2	NA	CASSVRDSQYTGELFF	TGTGCCAGCAGCGTACGGGACTCACAGTACACCGGGGAGCTGTTTTTT
TRBV11-2	TRBJ2-7	TRBD2	CASSSGLAYEQYF	TGTGCCAGCAGCTCGGGACTAGCCTACGAGCAGTACTTC
TRBV10-3	TRBJ2-7	TRBD1	CAISDGGDRGSYEQYF	TGTGCCATCAGTGACGGGGGGGACAGGGGCTCCTACGAGCAGTACTTC
TRBV4-1	TRBJ2-1	TRBD2	CASSPQTVGLASNEQFF	TGCGCCAGCAGCCCGCAAACGGTTGGACTAGCGTCCAATGAGCAGTTCTTC
TRBV10-3	TRBJ1-5	TRBD1	CAISDPRQGRNQPQHF	TGTGCCATCAGTGATCCAAGACAGGGGAGGAATCAGCCCCAGCATTTT
TRBV10-3	TRBJ1-2	NA	CAISASAEGQVGYTF	TGTGCCATCAGTGCCTCCGCGGAGGGGCAGGTTGGCTACACCTTC